These T cell receptor beta chains were read from a single sample in a study of OX40 agonist ivuxolimab in advanced cancers. Sequenced by immunoSEQ multiplex PCR; TCRdb stores in-frame clones only, minus some. The sample holds about 73,000 clones, 80% to 95% seen once. This material consisted of CD4+ or CD8+ T cells sorted from blood, taken in a trial of the OX40 agonist ivuxolimab. The origin of the receptors is an adult with an advanced solid tumor such as melanoma, head and neck, liver or kidney cancer. CDR3s include the opening cysteine and the closing phenylalanine or tryptophan. D genes are given only for firm matches. Some rows have no size entry. The others give once, few or many, or a class for an expanded clone.

j_call d_call clone_size v_call cdr3_aa cdr3_nt
TRBJ1-1 - few TRBV19 CASIRTGEAFF TGTGCCAGTATAAGGACGGGCGAAGCTTTCTTT
TRBJ2-5 - - TRBV21-1 CASSQETQYF TGTGCCAGCAGCCAAGAGACCCAGTACTTC
TRBJ2-1 TRBD2 - TRBV10-2 CASSEMSSGHNEQFF TGCGCCAGCAGTGAGATGTCTAGCGGGCACAATGAGCAGTTCTTC
TRBJ2-5 - - TRBV5-1 CASSRTGGRETQYF TGCGCCAGCAGCCGAACGGGGGGCCGGGAGACCCAGTACTTC
TRBJ2-1 TRBD2 - TRBV9 CASSVTSGKNEQFF TGTGCCAGCAGCGTGACTAGCGGGAAGAATGAGCAGTTCTTC
TRBJ2-7 - - TRBV7-9 CASSLRASYEQYF TGTGCCAGCAGCTTACGGGCCAGCTACGAGCAGTACTTC
TRBJ2-7 - - TRBV29-1 CSVAPFGNYEQYF TGCAGCGTTGCCCCCTTTGGCAACTACGAGCAGTACTTC
TRBJ1-5 TRBD1 few TRBV4-3 CASARDRDQPQHF TGCGCCAGCGCTAGGGACAGGGATCAGCCCCAGCATTTT
TRBJ2-3 TRBD2 - TRBV27 CASSRGLAIGRTDTQYF TGTGCCAGCAGTCGGGGACTAGCCATCGGTCGCACAGATACGCAGTATTTT
TRBJ1-4 - - TRBV5-5 CASSFGSLDEKLFF TGTGCCAGCAGCTTTGGTTCCCTGGATGAAAAACTGTTTTTT
TRBJ2-7 - - TRBV6-1 CASSDISPAVYEQYF TGTGCCAGCAGTGATATATCCCCGGCAGTCTACGAGCAGTACTTC
TRBJ2-7 - - TRBV27 CASGQRNEQYF TGTGCCAGTGGACAGAGGAACGAGCAGTACTTC
TRBJ2-5 - - TRBV4-1 CASSPYRQETQYF TGCGCCAGCAGCCCCTACAGACAAGAGACCCAGTACTTC
TRBJ1-1 TRBD1 - TRBV28 CASSLGTGVGLGAFF TGTGCCAGCAGCTTAGGGACAGGGGTGGGTTTGGGGGCTTTCTTT
TRBJ1-2 TRBD1 - TRBV19 CASTSGTGVRGYTF TGTGCCAGTACATCCGGGACAGGAGTCCGGGGCTACACCTTC
TRBJ1-4 - - TRBV4-3 CASSQELGYTNEKLFF TGCGCCAGCAGCCAGGAACTGGGGTATACTAATGAAAAACTGTTTTTT
TRBJ2-2 - - TRBV5-1 CASSSRPMDRPTGGGELFF TGCGCCAGCAGCTCGCGACCAATGGACAGGCCGACGGGGGGCGGGGAGCTGTTTTTT